This T cell receptor (beta chain) was identified during a study of blood T cell repertoires in COVID-19. Study-level background: The samples span acute and convalescent COVID-19 from the United States, Italy and Spain. PBMCs, B-cell-depleted T cells, or T cells provided the cDNA or gDNA that made up the material.

The CDR3 loop spans 15 amino acids. V dropped 4 bases and J dropped 7; count of bases not matched to a gene: 6. The germline CDR1 and CDR2 sequences are LGHDT and YNNKEL (reference sequence). In the authors' workflow: By means of reference gene primer amplification, nucleated cell counts were estimated. Sequencing used immunoSEQ multiplex PCR; TCRdb keeps in-frame clones, though not all of them. V, J and clone size were drawn from that table, and D and trimming were deduced from the DNA. The sample comprises 150,000 to 200,000 clones, around nine tenths of which are singletons, and around 3.5% rests with the top ten.

The TCR sequence derives from a young man with active or convalescent COVID-19. Sequenced material: peripheral blood. This rearrangement joins TRBV3-1 (or the pseudogene TRBV3-2) to TRBJ1-4; 10 bases map to TRBD1. Here the CDR3 reads CASSRPGTGVEKLFF. The CDR3 DNA sequence: TGTGCCAGCAGCCGTCCCGGGACAGGGGTTGAAAAACTGTTTTTT.